This T cell receptor beta chain was captured by sequencing in a study of shared clonotypes between healthy human individuals. The assay was immunoSEQ multiplex PCR, and TCRdb's table has in-frame clones only and misses some. The table has around 2.5 million clones, roughly 93% seen once. The CDR3 covers 18 residues. Trimming removed 4 bases from V and 5 bases from J; junction bases left unmatched: 12. Germline V gene sequence: CDR1 SGHRS, CDR2 YFSETQ. This chain links TRBV5-1 with TRBJ2-3; the match to TRBD2 covers 14 bases. The origin of this receptor is a man younger than 35 in good health. Some clones in this sample may be carry-over from other donors' samples. Sequencing was performed on naive CD4+ T cells from PBMCs. Described subset: CD45RA+ positively selected. The CDR3 loop is CASSRGGLAGGLGDTQYF. The CDR3 region has the DNA TGCGCCAGCAGCCGCGGCGGACTAGCGGGGGGTTTAGGAGATACGCAGTATTTT.